This T cell receptor (beta chain) was identified in a study of graft-versus-host responses after intestinal transplantation. Study details: Transplant recipients had multivisceral, liver-intestinal, or isolated intestinal grafts.

The CDR3 length is 14 residues. Trimming pared 6 bases from V and 4 bases from J, leaving 15 bases between. Per germline, CDR1 MDHEN and CDR2 SYDVKM. The assay was immunoSEQ multiplex PCR, and TCRdb's table has in-frame clones only and misses some. The table includes fewer than 45,000 clones, around 94% detected once. The chain links TRBV28 to TRBJ1-2, with D possibly matching TRBD1 (6 bases). The receptor was isolated from a human patient who received an intestinal transplant, so some T cells may come from the graft donor. Sequenced material: PBMCs, taken 16 days after intestinal transplant. This CDR3 reads CASRTSQGPYGYTF. In nucleotides, the CDR3 is TGTGCCAGCAGAACATCACAGGGCCCCTATGGCTACACCTTC.